Listed below are T cell receptor beta chains from one sample, sequenced in a study of cytomegalovirus exposure and HLA in healthy donors. Libraries were prepared by immunoSEQ multiplex PCR; TCRdb keeps only in-frame clonotypes and omits some of them. This table has over 130,000 clones, more than 60% appearing once. Source material: PBMCs. The source of these receptors is a woman aged 60-75 years in good health and CMV-seronegative. The CDR3 runs from the conserved cysteine through the conserved F or W. A D gene is named only where the DNA matches it firmly. Only some rows state a clone size, as once, few, many or a class for expanded clones.

d_call clone_size j_call v_call cdr3_length cdr3_nt cdr3_aa
- - TRBJ2-7 TRBV6-4 15 TGTGCCAGCACCTACGGACACCGCTCCTCCTACGAGCAGTACTTC CASTYGHRSSYEQYF
TRBD1 few TRBJ2-7 TRBV29-1 14 TGCAGCGTCCGCGGACAGGGCGGCACCTACGAGCAGTACTTC CSVRGQGGTYEQYF
- once TRBJ1-4 TRBV6-6 16 TGTGCCAGCAGACCCGCTTCGGGGGCAACTAATGAAAAACTGTTTTTT CASRPASGATNEKLFF
- - TRBJ2-3 TRBV21-1 16 TGTGCCAGCAGCACCTCAGGGCGGGAGAGCACAGATACGCAGTATTTT CASSTSGRESTDTQYF
TRBD1 - TRBJ2-2 TRBV7-3 16 TGTGCCAGCAGCTTAACGCCAGGGGGTGGTACCGGGGAGCTGTTTTTT CASSLTPGGGTGELFF
- few TRBJ2-3 TRBV7-9 15 TGTGCCAGCAGGTCGCAGGGTGATGGCACAGATACGCAGTATTTT CASRSQGDGTDTQYF
TRBD2 - TRBJ2-3 TRBV5-1 15 TGCGCCAGCAGCCGGAGGACTAGCGGAACAGATACGCAGTATTTT CASSRRTSGTDTQYF
TRBD2 - TRBJ2-3 TRBV19 17 TGTGCCAGTAGTGGACTAGCGGGGCGTACTCCCACAGATACGCAGTATTTT CASSGLAGRTPTDTQYF
- - TRBJ1-1 TRBV5-1 13 TGCGCCAGCAAACAGAACATGAACACTGAAGCTTTCTTT CASKQNMNTEAFF
- - TRBJ1-4 TRBV5-1 18 TGCGCCAGCAGCTTCGGACTCCTTTCGGGTGGAGATAATGAAAAACTGTTTTTT CASSFGLLSGGDNEKLFF
- - TRBJ1-4 TRBV28 15 TGTGCCACGGGGGGGGGATCGGCTAATAATGAAAAACTGTTTTTT CATGGGSANNEKLFF
TRBD1 - TRBJ2-1 TRBV18 16 TGTGCCAGCTCACCTTCTTCAGGACAGGGTAGTAGTGAGCAGTTCTTC CASSPSSGQGSSEQFF
TRBD1 - TRBJ2-2 TRBV4-3 16 TGCGCCAGATCCCCGACAGGGTCCCTAAACACCGGGGAGCTGTTTTTT CARSPTGSLNTGELFF
- - TRBJ2-5 TRBV27 14 TGTGCCAGCAGTTTAGGTGGAGTTCAAGAGACCCAGTACTTC CASSLGGVQETQYF
TRBD2 - TRBJ2-2 TRBV19 15 TGTGCCAGTAGTCTTCTAGCGGGAGGGACCGGGGAGCTGTTTTTT CASSLLAGGTGELFF
TRBD2 - TRBJ2-7 TRBV7-2 15 TGTGCCAGCAGTTTGACTAGCGGGGGGTCCTACGAGCAGTACTTC CASSLTSGGSYEQYF
TRBD2 once TRBJ2-3 TRBV5-1 15 TGCGCCAGCAGCTTGGGGCTAGCGGGGGCAGATACGCAGTATTTT CASSLGLAGADTQYF
- - TRBJ1-5 TRBV5-1 15 TGCGCCAGCAGCTTGGATGGCAGGGTCAATCAGCCCCAGCATTTT CASSLDGRVNQPQHF
- - TRBJ1-5 TRBV7-9 13 TGTGCCAGCAGCTTCTCAGGGGACCAGCCCCAGCATTTT CASSFSGDQPQHF
TRBD1 few TRBJ1-2 TRBV5-1 15 TGCGCCAGCAGCCGGGACAGCGGAGCTAACTATGGCTACACCTTC CASSRDSGANYGYTF
- - TRBJ2-5 TRBV29-1 12 TGCAGCGACCGCGGGGAGCAAGAGACCCAGTACTTC CSDRGEQETQYF
- - TRBJ1-4 TRBV19 14 TGTGCCAGTAGTATTACTGCAACTAATGAAAAACTGTTTTTT CASSITATNEKLFF
- - TRBJ2-7 TRBV6-1 12 TGTGCCAGCAGTAACACAGGGCGGGAGCAGTACTTC CASSNTGREQYF
- - TRBJ2-1 TRBV28 14 TGTGCCAGCAGTTTGACTAGCTCCTACAATGAGCAGTTCTTC CASSLTSSYNEQFF
- - TRBJ1-4 TRBV4-1 16 TGCGCCAGCAGCCAAGAGGCGGCAGTGGAGAGGGAAAAACTGTTTTTT CASSQEAAVEREKLFF
TRBD1 - TRBJ2-3 TRBV27 14 TGTGCCAGCAGTTTACGGGACAGGGCAGATACGCAGTATTTT CASSLRDRADTQYF
- - TRBJ1-2 TRBV9 14 TGTGCCAGCAGCGACCTCACAGGTCCCTATGGCTACACCTTC CASSDLTGPYGYTF
- - TRBJ2-3 TRBV9 15 TGTGCCAGCAGCGGGCAGGCGTCTGGCACAGATACGCAGTATTTT CASSGQASGTDTQYF
TRBD1 - TRBJ2-5 TRBV7-9 17 TGTGCCAGCAGCTTAATCGGGACAGGGGGCGCGATGGAGACCCAGTACTTC CASSLIGTGGAMETQYF
- - TRBJ1-2 TRBV4-3 13 TGCGCCAGCAGCCAAGTCGGAAACTATGGCTGCACCTTC CASSQVGNYGCTF
TRBD1 - TRBJ1-1 TRBV5-1 15 TGCGCCAGCAGCTTGGGCGACAGGGCGGTCACTGAAGCTTTCTTT CASSLGDRAVTEAFF
- - TRBJ1-6 TRBV14 14 TGTGCCAGCAGCCAAGTCGGGGGGGGTTCACCCCTCCACTTT CASSQVGGGSPLHF
TRBD1 once TRBJ1-2 TRBV6-6 14 TGTGCCAGCAGGCCAACCACAGGGGTTTATGGCTACACCTTC CASRPTTGVYGYTF
TRBD2 - TRBJ2-1 TRBV7-8 15 TGTGCCAGCAGCGTACTAGCGAATATGGCGAATGAGCAGTTCTTC CASSVLANMANEQFF
TRBD2 - TRBJ2-5 TRBV5-4 15 TGTGCCAGCAGCAAAGCTAGCGGGATGCAAGAGACCCAGTACTTC CASSKASGMQETQYF
TRBD2 - TRBJ2-1 TRBV28 14 TGTGCCAGCAGTAACGGGGGAGGGTACAATGAGCAGTTCTTC CASSNGGGYNEQFF
TRBD1 - TRBJ2-1 TRBV7-3 15 TGTGCCAGCAGATCGGGGGGACAGGGGCAGGGGGAGCAGTTCTTC CASRSGGQGQGEQFF
TRBD2 few TRBJ2-1 TRBV12-5 17 TGTGCTAGTGGTTTGGGGATTGTGGGCGGGGGCTACAATGAGCAGTTCTTC CASGLGIVGGGYNEQFF
TRBD1 - TRBJ1-1 TRBV18 15 TGTGCCAGCTCACCTACCGGGACAGGGGGCGAAGGGGCTTTCTTT CASSPTGTGGEGAFF
TRBD1 - TRBJ1-1 TRBV19 15 TGTGCCAGTAGTATAGTAGGGACAGGGAACACTGAAGCTTTCTTT CASSIVGTGNTEAFF
- - TRBJ2-6 TRBV5-1 14 TGCGCCAGCAGCCGAGAGGCTGGGGCCAACGTCCTGACTTTC CASSREAGANVLTF